This entry is about one T cell receptor beta chain. No antigen is known for it. Base qualities are not at hand, and no much larger clone is one base apart. Genomic DNA was extracted from sorted cells for sequencing of the TCRbeta CDR3 region. TCRbeta CDR3 regions were sequenced using the immunoSEQ Assay. TCRdb stores this immuneACCESS table with in-frame sequences only. Part of the clones is absent; in the studies checked, under half of the shortfall reflects unresolved V genes, and no reason is known for the rest. For this sample the table gives about 36,000 clones, of which 70% to 80% were detected only once. About a fifth of the sample is taken by the ten largest. This entry belongs to a study of OX40 agonist ivuxolimab in advanced cancers. In the study overall: Ivuxolimab, which targeted the costimulatory receptor OX40 (CD134), was an agonistic, fully human IgG2 monoclonal antibody. Three dose-escalation patients achieved partial responses, one with hepatocellular carcinoma and two with cutaneous melanoma. Among the 50 to 55 dose-escalation patients, roughly 20 had hepatocellular carcinoma, roughly 15 melanoma, 9 renal cell carcinoma and 9 head and neck cancer. The monotherapy dose-escalation portion (N ≈ 52 patients) of the phase I ivuxolimab trial is reported in the paper. The point of sequencing TCRbeta in the periphery was to test whether ivuxolimab changed TCR sequence diversity and drove clonal T-cell expansion. Prior anti-PD-1, anti-PD-L1 or anti-CTLA-4 therapy was permitted, and checkpoint inhibitors had been received by roughly 40% of dose-escalation patients. Intravenous ivuxolimab was administered to patients every 2 weeks at six dose levels: 0.01, 0.1, 0.3, 1.5, 3 and 10 mg/kg. A male proportion of around 81% and a mean age of approximately 60 years, ranging from about 20 to 79, were recorded for the dose-escalation cohort.

Results and caveats for the whole study, not just this receptor: In partial responders in the 0.1-3.0 mg/kg groups, normalized peripheral clonal expansion was found to be among the lowest, especially among CD8+ T cells. The antigen specificity of the peripheral T cells that underwent clonal expansion was not determined. Low levels of normalized T-cell clonal expansion were also seen in some nonresponding patients. At doses of 0.1 to 3.0 mg/kg, clonal expansion of both CD4+ and CD8+ blood T cells was observed from baseline to week 6. After ivuxolimab, more expanded clones were found on average in CD8+ T cells than in CD4+ T cells.

The CDR3 spans 14 residues, from the cysteine through the phenylalanine. Only the CDR3 DNA is retained, 42 bases long and in frame from the first base. CDR1 and CDR2, looked up from the germline V gene (reference sequence), are LNHDA and SQIVND. Cut back by 3 bases and 2 bases, the V and J ends lie 10 bases apart. Patients with a history of autoimmune disease or receiving systemic immunosuppression were excluded from the trial. Peripheral blood for TCR sequencing was collected from all dose cohorts at baseline, on cycle 4 day 1, and on cycle 7 day 1. Samples came from an open-label, multicenter, first-in-human phase I dose-escalation trial of ivuxolimab. Adults with locally advanced or metastatic melanoma, renal cell carcinoma, hepatocellular carcinoma or head and neck squamous cell carcinoma were enrolled in the trial. Before TCR sequencing, CD4+ T cells and CD8+ T cells from peripheral blood were sorted into separate populations.

This sample comprised CD4+ or CD8+ T cells sorted from blood, obtained in a trial of the OX40 agonist ivuxolimab. The chain couples TRBV19 to TRBJ1-2, with the D gene not clear enough to name. The source is an adult with an advanced solid tumor such as melanoma, head and neck, liver or kidney cancer. The CDR3 here reads CASSILGMNYGYTF. The sequenced DNA is TGTGCCAGTAGTATTCTTGGGATGAACTATGGCTACACCTTC.